This record looks at one T cell receptor (beta chain) sequence and its context. The data stem from a study of T cell responses to AZD1222 COVID-19 vaccine. Sequencing used immunoSEQ multiplex PCR; TCRdb keeps in-frame clones, though not all of them. Counted here are 150,000 to 200,000 clones, 87% occurring once; the ten biggest clones make up about 2.8%. Germline values: CDR1 SGHRS, CDR2 YFSETQ. Trimming took 1 base from V and 4 from J; bases not matched to a gene: 9. The CDR3 has 16 residues. The chain uses TRBV5-1 and TRBJ2-3; TRBD1 agrees at 7 bases. This specimen was peripheral blood, taken on day 0 of AZD1222 vaccination. This clonotype was sampled from an adult in good health. The CDR3 here is CASSLYSGQGADTQYF. DNA for the CDR3: TGCGCCAGCAGCTTGTACAGTGGGCAGGGGGCAGATACGCAGTATTTT.